This note documents a single TCR beta chain sequence. Its antigen is not known. This CDR3 contains 15 residues. The V end lost 6 bases, the J end lost 1 base, and 13 bases lay between the germline ends. Germline CDR1 SGHVS, CDR2 FQNEAQ. The source of the sample is a study of T cells in Graves' hyperthyroidism and ophthalmopathy. Study-level points and caveats: The model identified upcoming ophthalmopathy a median approximately 6.4 months ahead of onset. Expanded thyroid clonotypes (above 0.001) were mostly also found in blood.

RNA transcripts served as the template for amplifying TCR beta CDR3 regions. A set of HTBI primers served as the primers for a first-round RT-PCR of the TCR CDR3. TCRdb reprocessed the multiplex PCR reads via MiXCR and lists one record per CDR3 protein. The table has about 560,000 distinct CDR3 sequences, about a sixth seen once. Patients were excluded for uncontrolled infection, other autoimmune disease, pregnancy or lactation. The V and J genes are TRBV7-8 and TRBJ1-3, with D hard to call. The receptor was derived from a young woman with Graves' hyperthyroidism. Sample: blood. The CDR3 DNA reads TGTGCCAGCAGACATGGCAGAACTTCTGGAAACACCATATATTTT. The encoded protein is CASRHGRTSGNTIYF.